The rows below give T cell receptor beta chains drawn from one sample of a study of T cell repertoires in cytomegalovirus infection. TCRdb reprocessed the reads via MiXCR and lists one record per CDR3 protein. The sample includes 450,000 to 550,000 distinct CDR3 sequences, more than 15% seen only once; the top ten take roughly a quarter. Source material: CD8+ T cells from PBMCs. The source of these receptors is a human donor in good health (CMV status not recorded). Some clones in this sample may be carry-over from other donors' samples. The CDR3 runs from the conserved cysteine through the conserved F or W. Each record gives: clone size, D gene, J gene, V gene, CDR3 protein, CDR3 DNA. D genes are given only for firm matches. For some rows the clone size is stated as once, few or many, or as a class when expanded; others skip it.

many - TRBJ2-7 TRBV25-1 CASSENRESSYEQYF TGTGCCAGCAGTGAGAACAGGGAGAGCTCCTACGAGCAGTACTTC
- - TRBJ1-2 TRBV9 CASSPAGGIRGYTF TGTGCCAGCAGCCCCGCCGGGGGGATTCGGGGCTACACCTTC
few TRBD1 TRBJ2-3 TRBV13 CASSSTGTGGADTQYF TGTGCCAGCAGCTCTACCGGGACAGGGGGTGCAGATACGCAGTATTTT
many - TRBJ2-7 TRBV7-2 CASSRPDGSYEQYF TGTGCCAGCAGCCGCCCCGACGGTTCCTACGAGCAGTACTTC
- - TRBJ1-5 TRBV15 CATSRDGAGNQPQHF TGTGCCACCAGCAGAGATGGGGCAGGCAATCAGCCCCAGCATTTT
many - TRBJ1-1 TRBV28 CASSLIPGEGVNTEAFF TGTGCCAGCAGTTTAATTCCTGGGGAGGGGGTGAACACTGAAGCTTTCTTT
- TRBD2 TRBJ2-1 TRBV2 CASIAGDNEQFF TGTGCCAGTATAGCGGGAGACAATGAGCAGTTCTTC
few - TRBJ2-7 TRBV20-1 CSARPNYEQYF TGCAGTGCTAGACCAAACTACGAGCAGTACTTC
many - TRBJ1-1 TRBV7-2 CASSLDFGGTNTEAFF TGTGCCAGCAGCTTAGATTTTGGGGGCACGAACACTGAAGCTTTCTTT
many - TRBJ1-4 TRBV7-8 CASSLEMAAANEKLFF TGTGCCAGCAGCTTAGAAATGGCAGCGGCAAATGAAAAACTGTTTTTT
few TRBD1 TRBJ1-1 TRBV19 CASSTFNRGESTEAFF TGTGCCAGTAGTACATTTAACAGGGGGGAGAGCACTGAAGCTTTCTTT
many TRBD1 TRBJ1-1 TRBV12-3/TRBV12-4 CASSWDREAFF TGTGCCAGCAGTTGGGACAGGGAAGCTTTCTTT
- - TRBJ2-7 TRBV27 CASSPQGELDYEQYF TGTGCCAGCAGCCCTCAGGGAGAACTTGACTACGAGCAGTACTTC
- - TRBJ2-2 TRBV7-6 CASSPTVGTGEMFF TGTGCAAGCAGCCCCACGGTGGGCACCGGGGAGATGTTTTTT
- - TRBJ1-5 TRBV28 CASREGSSVDQPQHF TGTGCCAGCAGGGAAGGAAGCTCGGTCGATCAGCCCCAGCATTTT
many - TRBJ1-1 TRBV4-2 CASSHLQEAFF TGTGCCAGCAGCCATCTACAGGAAGCTTTCTTT